This T cell receptor beta chain comes out of a study of shared clonotypes between healthy human individuals. Study-level findings and limits: Sharing of clonotypes among donors was expected to vary with sequencing depth. Four donors shared approximately 5% of their naive CD4 clonotypes.

A note on this clone: As yet, its antigen is unknown.

Donors had no recently reported acute infections or vaccinations and were HIV-negative. A CD45RA+ naive subset and a CD45RA-negative memory subset were split from CD4+ cells. Method: immunoSEQ multiplex PCR; TCRdb's copy keeps in-frame clones and lacks some. The sample includes about a million clones, around 77% seen only once; the top ten take 0.89%. Sequences were obtained from memory CD4+ T cells from PBMCs. Indicated subset: CD45RA-negative fraction. The clonotype originates from a man between 18 and 35 years old in good health. Some clones in this sample may be carry-over from other donors' samples.

The CDR3 sequence is CAWDPGQGTEAFF. The CDR3 region has the DNA TGTGCCTGGGATCCGGGACAGGGGACTGAAGCTTTCTTT. The V gene is TRBV30, the J gene TRBJ1-1; 10 bases match TRBD1. The CDR3 contains 13 residues. Germline CDR1 reads GTSNPN; CDR2 reads SVGIG (reference sequence). With V trimmed by 5 bases and J by 5 bases, 5 bases remained unmatched.